The present TCR beta chain was sequenced within a study of T cell clusters in autoimmune cytopenias. The CDR3 has 17 amino acids. Study observations and caveats: TRB repertoire shifts in secondary cytopenia and chronic lymphocytic leukemia mostly reflected lymphoma, not autoimmunity. The cluster-lack signature was not seen for secondary cytopenia versus chronic lymphocytic leukemia.

TRB amplification used 250 ng of peripheral blood genomic DNA. A note on this clonotype: Its target is not known.

Multiplex touch-down PCR amplified TRB using TRB-A and TRB-B pools in one tube. TCRdb reanalyzed the multiplex PCR reads, giving one entry per CDR3 protein sequence and no DNA. This specimen shows around 540 distinct CDR3 sequences; the ten leading clones hold about 23%. This chain links TRBV23-1 with TRBJ2-7; without DNA, the TCRdb call of TRBD2 cannot be checked. TRBV23-1 is reported as an ORF; its role is uncertain. The sequence was obtained from a human donor with an autoimmune cytopenia or autoimmune hepatitis (not recorded which). Sequencing was carried out using peripheral blood. The CDR3 spells CASSQSRLAGTSYEQYF.